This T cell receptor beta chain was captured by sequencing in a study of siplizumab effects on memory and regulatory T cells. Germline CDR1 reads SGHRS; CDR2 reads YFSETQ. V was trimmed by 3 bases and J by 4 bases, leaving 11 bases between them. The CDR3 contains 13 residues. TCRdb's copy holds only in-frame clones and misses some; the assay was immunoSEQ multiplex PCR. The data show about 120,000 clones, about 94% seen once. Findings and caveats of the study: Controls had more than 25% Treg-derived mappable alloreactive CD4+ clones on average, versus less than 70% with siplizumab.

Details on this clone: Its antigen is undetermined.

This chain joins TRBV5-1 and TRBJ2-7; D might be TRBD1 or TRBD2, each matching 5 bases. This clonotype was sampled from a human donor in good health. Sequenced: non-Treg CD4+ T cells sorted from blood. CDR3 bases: TGCGCCAGCAGCTCCGAGGGACGATACGAGCAGTACTTC. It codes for CASSSEGRYEQYF.